The TCR beta chain under discussion was sequenced for a study of blood T cell repertoires in COVID-19. Study in general: Italy, Spain and the United States were the sources of the convalescent and acute COVID-19 samples. PBMCs, B-cell-depleted T cells, or T cells provided the cDNA or gDNA that made up the material.

This CDR3 contains 14 residues. Germline CDR1 MNHEY, CDR2 SMNVEV (reference sequence). V trimming: 6 bases; J trimming: 0 bases; junction bases outside the gene matches: 2. In the original processing: Amplification of reference gene primers was used by the study to estimate nucleated cell counts. Sequencing was performed with immunoSEQ multiplex PCR; in TCRdb, only in-frame clones are kept and a portion is missing. V, J and clone size reflect that table, while D and trimming were determined from the DNA. In the table there are over 150,000 clones, around nine tenths of which are singletons. Recruited during active infection, patients (from Seattle) were subsequently followed longitudinally.

V gene TRBV27 combines with J gene TRBJ2-7; 10 bases line up with TRBD1. Sample: peripheral blood. The sequence was collected from a man aged 45 to 65 with COVID-19, enrolled during active disease. CDR3 in amino acids: CASRRTGGSYEQYF. The CDR3 nucleotides are TGTGCCAGCAGGAGGACAGGGGGCTCCTACGAGCAGTACTTC.